Listed here are 32 T cell receptor beta chains from one sample, sequenced in a study of T cell changes during pregnancy in multiple sclerosis. Some clones are missing from TCRdb's copy, which holds only in-frame ones; the method was immunoSEQ multiplex PCR. The sample yields 85,000 to 120,000 clones, around 90% seen once. Specimen: peripheral blood, collected before pregnancy. The receptors here all came from a female donor with multiple sclerosis, enrolled in a pregnancy study.

This clone came up a few times. The J gene is TRBJ2-2, the V gene TRBV6-5, with 8 bases identical to TRBD2. The germline gives CDR1 MNHEY, CDR2 SVGAGI. This CDR3 is built from 14 residues. Germline trimming cut 5 bases from V and 3 bases from J; bases unmatched to any gene: 2. The CDR3 region is CASSELADTGELFF. The CDR3 DNA sequence: TGTGCCAGCAGTGAACTAGCGGACACCGGGGAGCTGTTTTTT.

The rearrangement links TRBV19 to TRBJ1-2; D unresolved. CDR3 length: 14 amino acids. Trimming left V 3 bases short and J 6 bases short, with 14 bases between. Germline CDR1 LNHDA, CDR2 SQIVND (reference sequence). The CDR3 sequence is CASSMLTDPHGYTF. CDR3 DNA sequence: TGTGCCAGTAGTATGCTTACAGACCCCCATGGCTACACCTTC.

The rearrangement links TRBV11-1 to TRBJ2-1, with 10 bases fitting TRBD2. This CDR3 comprises 16 residues. Germline CDR1 SGHAT, CDR2 FQDESV (reference sequence). Germline trimming cut 6 bases from V and 3 bases from J; bases unmatched to any gene: 8. The CDR3 here is CASRPPGTSVYNEQFF. In DNA, the CDR3 is TGTGCCAGCAGACCACCCGGGACTAGCGTCTACAATGAGCAGTTCTTC.

This chain connects TRBV9 to TRBJ1-4; 9 nucleotides match TRBD1. J was trimmed by 8 bases and V by 5 bases; bases with no gene match: 10. The CDR3 spans 15 residues. Germline V gene sequence: CDR1 SGDLS, CDR2 YYNGEE. The CDR3 protein is CASSLTGTGYEKLFF. The CDR3 DNA sequence: TGTGCCAGCAGTCTAACCGGGACAGGGTACGAAAAACTGTTTTTT.

The V and J genes are TRBV5-1 and TRBJ2-3, with TRBD1 matching over 7 bases. Germline-derived CDR1 and CDR2 are SGHRS and YFSETQ. The CDR3 has 16 amino acids. The V segment lost 5 bases and the J segment 0 bases; nucleotides outside the gene matches: 9. DNA for the CDR3: TGCGCCAGCAGTATTGATGGGACAGCGAGCACAGATACGCAGTATTTT. Translated, it gives CASSIDGTASTDTQYF.

V is TRBV5-4 and J is TRBJ2-2; 10 bases align to TRBD2. Germline V gene sequence: CDR1 SGHNT, CDR2 YYREEE (reference sequence). Trimming removed 3 bases from V and 7 bases from J; junction bases left unmatched: 9. This CDR3 is built from 16 residues. This chain's CDR3 is CASSSWTSGINGELFF. CDR3 DNA: TGTGCCAGCAGCTCCTGGACTAGCGGTATCAACGGGGAGCTGTTTTTT.

The chain recombines TRBV2 with TRBJ2-3; 7 positions match TRBD2. The ends lost 0 bases at V and 2 bases at J; junction bases unmatched: 14. CDR1 and CDR2 from the germline V gene are SNHLY and FYNNEI. This CDR3 has 19 residues. The CDR3 coding sequence is TGTGCCAGCAGTGAAGCGCTTTTCCGGGAGGCCCAGTACACAGATACGCAGTATTTT. Translated, it gives CASSEALFREAQYTDTQYF.

The V call is TRBV6-5, the J call TRBJ2-7; D might be TRBD2 (5 bases). V was pared by 2 bases and J by 3 bases, with 8 bases between. The germline CDR1 and CDR2 sequences are MNHEY and SVGAGI. The CDR3 has 13 amino acids. In nucleotides, the CDR3 is TGTGCCAGCAGTTACCCGGGGAACTACGAGCAGTACTTC. Protein: CASSYPGNYEQYF.

The chain combines TRBV18 with TRBJ2-2; a weak D match, TRBD1 (6 bases). The V and J ends lost 4 bases and 1 base respectively, with 7 bases between them. The CDR3 runs 14 residues. Germline V gives CDR1 KGHSH, CDR2 LQKENI. Written as DNA, the CDR3 is TGTGCCAGCTCACAACAGGGGAACACCGGGGAGCTGTTTTTT. It specifies CASSQQGNTGELFF.

The V and J genes are TRBV4-1 and TRBJ2-7; 7 nucleotides line up with TRBD2. The V gene's germline CDR1 is MGHRA and CDR2 YSYEKL. The junction had 3 bases not matched to a gene; V was cut back by 3 bases and J by 4 bases. The CDR3 covers 13 residues. The DNA for the CDR3 is TGCGCCAGCAGCCAGGGGGGGTTATACGAGCAGTACTTC. Its translation is CASSQGGLYEQYF.

The gene calls are TRBV28 and TRBJ2-5, with D maybe TRBD1 (6 bases). The V end lost 6 bases, the J end lost 7 bases, and 21 bases lay between the germline ends. The germline V gene encodes CDR1 MDHEN and CDR2 SYDVKM. The CDR3 length is 15 residues. CDR3 DNA sequence: TGTGCCAGCAGCCGAGACAGGTCCACAGCTGGGACCCAGTACTTC. Protein: CASSRDRSTAGTQYF. Filled out from reference TRBV28 and TRBJ2-5, the complete variable domain reads DVKVTQSSRYLVKRTGEKVFLECVQDMDHENMFWYRQDPGLGLRLIYFSYDVKMKEKGDIPEGYSVSREKKERFSLILESASTNQTSMYLCASSRDRSTAGTQYFGPGTRLLVL.

CDR3 region: CASSPLLNTEAFF. For the CDR3, the DNA is TGTGCCAGCAGCCCCCTCTTGAACACTGAAGCTTTCTTT. The chain is built from TRBV7-7 and TRBJ1-1, with unresolved D. V gave up 5 bases and J gave up 0 bases, with 7 bases separating them. The CDR3 spans 13 residues. Germline V gives CDR1 SSHAT, CDR2 FNYEAQ (reference sequence). The whole variable domain, remainder taken from reference TRBV7-7 and TRBJ1-1, is GAGVSQSPRYKVTKRGQDVTLRCDPISSHATLYWYQQALGQGPEFLTYFNYEAQPDKSGLPSDRFSAERPEGSISTLTIQRTEQRDSAMYRCASSPLLNTEAFFGQGTRLTVV.

The genes are TRBV27 and TRBJ2-3; D unclear. The CDR3 runs 13 residues. The germline V and J ends were trimmed by 9 bases and 3 bases, with 13 bases remaining between them. The germline CDR1 and CDR2 sequences are MNHEY and SMNVEV (reference sequence). The CDR3 loop reads CASSRLTTDTQYF. The CDR3 region has the DNA TGTGCCAGTTCGAGGTTAACAACAGATACGCAGTATTTT.

Here the CDR3 reads CASRGSVRVAGELFF. In DNA form, the CDR3 reads TGTGCCAGCAGAGGATCCGTCCGGGTGGCCGGGGAGCTGTTTTTT. The J gene is TRBJ2-2, the V gene TRBV7-2; D gene unclear. CDR3 length: 15 amino acids. The germline gives CDR1 SGHTA, CDR2 FQGNSA. V was cut by 6 bases and J by 6 bases, with 17 bases left in between.

V gene TRBV19 combines with J gene TRBJ2-3, with D hard to call. Germline CDR1 is LNHDA and CDR2 is SQIVND (reference sequence). The V gene lost 6 bases and the J gene lost 4 bases, with 11 bases spanning the gap. CDR3 length: 13 residues. CDR3 protein: CASRESAPDTQYF. The CDR3 nucleotides are TGTGCCAGTAGGGAGTCGGCTCCAGATACGCAGTATTTT. The full variable domain, with the rest looked up from reference TRBV19 and TRBJ2-3, is DGGITQSPKYLFRKEGQNVTLSCEQNLNHDAMYWYRQDPGQGLRLIYYSQIVNDFQKGDIAEGYSVSREKKESFPLTVTSAQKNPTAFYLCASRESAPDTQYFGPGTRLTVL.

This chain joins TRBV7-9 and TRBJ2-2; 8 bases line up with TRBD2. J was trimmed by 2 bases and V by 4 bases; bases with no gene match: 15. Germline loops: CDR1 SEHNR, CDR2 FQNEAQ (reference sequence). The length of the CDR3 is 19 residues. CDR3 sequence reads: CASSSDLGGGLANTGELFF. The CDR3 DNA sequence: TGTGCCAGCAGCTCCGACCTCGGGGGAGGACTAGCAAACACCGGGGAGCTGTTTTTT. Full variable domain (missing parts from reference TRBV7-9 and TRBJ2-2): DTGVSQNPRHKITKRGQNVTFRCDPISEHNRLYWYRQTLGQGPEFLTYFQNEAQLEKSRLLSDRFSAERPKGSFSTLEIQRTEQGDSAMYLCASSSDLGGGLANTGELFFGEGSRLTVL.

This chain joins TRBV28 and TRBJ1-5; 8 nucleotides agree with TRBD1. Germline V CDR1 and CDR2: MDHEN, SYDVKM. The V and J ends lost 5 bases and 2 bases, in that order; junction bases with no gene match: 5. CDR3 length: 15 amino acids. Here the CDR3 reads CASSPQGAGNQPQHF. In nucleotides, the CDR3 is TGTGCCAGCAGTCCCCAGGGGGCGGGCAATCAGCCCCAGCATTTT.

This clone showed up just a few times. The rearrangement uses TRBV6-6 and TRBJ2-7; 9 bases map to TRBD2. The CDR3 has 16 residues. With 6 bases clipped from V and 3 bases from J, the junction kept 12 bases outside the gene matches. Germline loops: CDR1 MNHNY, CDR2 SVGAGI (reference sequence). DNA for the CDR3: TGTGCCAGCAGATTCGGGACTAGCCTCATGTTCTACGAGCAGTACTTC. It encodes CASRFGTSLMFYEQYF.

The CDR3 protein is CASSFRRGTEAFF. As DNA, the CDR3 is TGTGCCAGCAGCTTCCGTCGGGGCACTGAAGCTTTCTTT. V usage is TRBV7-3 and J usage is TRBJ1-1; D remains ambiguous. Germline V lookup: CDR1 SGHTA, CDR2 FQGTGA. The CDR3 contains 13 residues. V was shortened by 3 bases and J by 4 bases, with 9 bases between the two germline ends.

This sequence joins TRBV5-4 and TRBJ2-4; D might be TRBD2 (5 bases). V lost 2 bases and J 0 bases, leaving 12 bases between the germline ends. The CDR3 spans 16 residues. From germline, CDR1 is SGHNT and CDR2 YYREEE (reference sequence). CDR3 nucleotides: TGTGCCAGCAGCTTATCCGGGGTACTAGCCAAAAACATTCAGTACTTC. It encodes CASSLSGVLAKNIQYF.

The chain employs TRBV5-5 and TRBJ2-7, with TRBD1 identical over 7 bases. There are 15 residues in the CDR3. Unmatched junction bases numbered 5, after V lost 0 bases and J lost 2 bases. Germline V gene sequence: CDR1 SGHKS, CDR2 YYEKEE (reference sequence). CDR3 DNA sequence: TGTGCCAGCAGCTTGGTCCTGACAGGGCCCTACGAGCAGTACTTC. Its protein is CASSLVLTGPYEQYF.

The J gene is TRBJ2-3, the V gene TRBV6-1, with 8 bases matching TRBD1. Germline CDR1 MNHNS, CDR2 SASEGT. Unmatched junction bases numbered 4, after V lost 5 bases and J lost 6 bases. There are 13 residues in the CDR3. The CDR3 nucleotides read TGTGCCAGCAGTTCTGACAGGGGCGATACGCAGTATTTT. Its translation: CASSSDRGDTQYF.

The chain couples TRBV2 to TRBJ2-3; perhaps TRBD2 as D (6 bases). The CDR3 loop spans 14 amino acids. The ends were cut back, 2 bases at V and 6 bases at J, with 12 bases in the middle. Germline CDR1 is SNHLY and CDR2 is FYNNEI. The CDR3, as DNA: TGTGCCAGCAGTGAATCGCTAGGGAGGGATACGCAGTATTTT. This sequence encodes CASSESLGRDTQYF. The full variable domain, its missing parts supplied by reference TRBV2 and TRBJ2-3, is EPEVTQTPSHQVTQMGQEVILRCVPISNHLYFYWYRQILGQKVEFLVSFYNNEISEKSEIFDDQFSVERPDGSNFTLKIRSTKLEDSAMYFCASSESLGRDTQYFGPGTRLTVL.

The rearrangement uses TRBV27 and TRBJ2-5, with TRBD1 matching over 8 bases. This CDR3 has 14 residues. The V gene end was trimmed by 5 bases and the J gene end by 2 bases; junction bases not matched to a gene: 4. Germline values: CDR1 MNHEY, CDR2 SMNVEV (reference sequence). CDR3 DNA sequence: TGTGCCAGCAGTCGGACAGGGCTACAAGAGACCCAGTACTTC. This codes for CASSRTGLQETQYF.

The chain joins TRBV5-1 to TRBJ2-3; 15 bases align to TRBD2. The CDR3 is made up of 19 amino acids. The junction had 6 bases not matched to a gene; V was cut back by 1 base and J by 0 bases. CDR1 is SGHRS, CDR2 YFSETQ, per germline. CDR3 sequence (DNA): TGCGCCAGCAGCTTGCCTGGGACTAGCGGGAGGACTAGCACAGATACGCAGTATTTT. It translates to CASSLPGTSGRTSTDTQYF.

The chain is built from TRBV19 and TRBJ2-1, with D unclear. V gave up 3 bases and J gave up 0 bases, with 6 bases separating them. CDR3 length: 14 amino acids. The germline V gene encodes CDR1 LNHDA and CDR2 SQIVND (reference sequence). As DNA, the CDR3 is TGTGCCAGTAGTATTTCGAGCTCCTACAATGAGCAGTTCTTC. Amino acids: CASSISSSYNEQFF.

The gene calls are TRBV19 and TRBJ2-2, with TRBD2 matching over 11 bases. The CDR3 extends over 16 amino acids. J gave up 6 bases and V 4 bases, and 7 bases lay outside the gene matches. The germline gives CDR1 LNHDA, CDR2 SQIVND (reference sequence). CDR3 coding DNA: TGTGCCAGTAGTACTAAATTTAGCGGGAGGGCCGGGGAGCTGTTTTTT. This sequence encodes CASSTKFSGRAGELFF.

The chain uses TRBV7-3 and TRBJ2-1; 10 bases are shared with TRBD2. This CDR3 is 16 amino acids long. Germline-derived CDR1 and CDR2 are SGHTA and FQGTGA. Losses at the gene ends were 5 bases for V and 6 bases for J; bases not matched to a gene: 10. The CDR3 nucleotides read TGTGCCAGCAGCCCAATAGCGGGAGGATCGTCCAATGAGCAGTTCTTC. It is translated as CASSPIAGGSSNEQFF.

The chain couples TRBV6-1 to TRBJ1-2, with 7 bases identical to TRBD1. The germline V gene encodes CDR1 MNHNS and CDR2 SASEGT. There are 13 residues in the CDR3. Losses at the gene ends were 6 bases for V and 3 bases for J; bases not matched to a gene: 4. The DNA of the CDR3 is TGTGCCAGCAGACGACAGGGTTACTATGGCTACACCTTC. Residues: CASRRQGYYGYTF.

Turning to this clone: This sample includes further DNA sequences coding for the same CDR3. The chain has TRBV9 and TRBJ2-7; TRBD1 is a possible D gene (5 bases). This CDR3 has 14 amino acids. The germline V gene has CDR1 SGDLS and CDR2 YYNGEE. V lost 0 bases and J lost 0, with 7 bases in between. The CDR3 reads CASSVGGISYEQYF. The CDR3 DNA follows: TGTGCCAGCAGCGTAGGGGGCATCTCCTACGAGCAGTACTTC.

This clone was counted a single time. The chain's CDR3 is CASTHGENTEAFF. The CDR3 DNA sequence: TGTGCCAGCACCCACGGAGAGAACACTGAAGCTTTCTTT. The genes are TRBV13 and TRBJ1-1; D is ambiguous. Germline lookup yields CDR1 PRHDT and CDR2 FYEKMQ (reference sequence). The V gene lost 7 bases and the J gene lost 1 base, with 10 bases spanning the gap. The CDR3 runs to 13 residues.

The genes are TRBV6-5 and TRBJ2-5, with 7 bases that match TRBD2. The V gene's germline CDR1 is MNHEY and CDR2 SVGAGI. This CDR3 has 16 residues. V lost 4 bases and J lost 4; bases outside the gene matches: 12. The CDR3 sequence is CASSFGTDWGGETQYF. CDR3 nucleotides: TGTGCCAGCAGTTTCGGGACTGACTGGGGGGGAGAGACCCAGTACTTC.